The 15 T cell receptor beta chains listed next were all sequenced from one sample in a study of blood T cell repertoires in COVID-19 (dated by TCRdb to the early 2020s). The library relied on the immunoSEQ multiplex PCR assay. Drawn from immuneACCESS, this table holds only the in-frame rearrangements with V and J called that TCRdb kept. Clones are partly lost; checked studies trace under half to an unresolved V gene and leave the rest unexplained. The sample table lists about 64,000 clones, approximately 86% of them with a count of one. The ten largest make up 1.2% of the sample. Sequencing used peripheral blood. The receptors here all came from a middle-aged man with acute or convalescent COVID-19.

CDR3 residues: CASSPSTAVNTEAFF. The CDR3 DNA follows: TGCGCCAGCAGCCCCTCGACAGCCGTGAACACTGAAGCTTTCTTT. The chain carries TRBV4-1 and TRBJ1-1; possibly TRBD1 for D (5 bases). Germline lookup yields CDR1 MGHRA and CDR2 YSYEKL. The CDR3 sequence is 15 residues long. V was shortened by 4 bases and J by 0 bases, with 12 bases between the two germline ends.

There are many counts of this clone. Other DNA sequences within the sample encode an identical CDR3. This sequence joins TRBV9 and TRBJ2-2; 7 nucleotides align to TRBD1. From germline, CDR1 is SGDLS and CDR2 YYNGEE. V gave up 0 bases and J gave up 7 bases; unmatched junction bases: 6. The CDR3 runs to 15 residues. The CDR3 loop is CASSVAKGAGGELFF. CDR3 coding DNA: TGTGCCAGCAGCGTAGCGAAGGGGGCTGGCGGGGAGCTGTTTTTT.

The J gene is TRBJ1-1, the V gene TRBV11-2; 8 bases are a match to TRBD1. CDR1 SGHAT and CDR2 FQNNGV come from the germline V gene. The ends lost 8 bases at V and 4 bases at J; junction bases unmatched: 6. The CDR3 consists of 13 residues. CDR3 nucleotide sequence: TGTGCCAGCTCACACGGACAGGGCACTGAAGCTTTCTTT. Translation gives CASSHGQGTEAFF.

The V gene is TRBV4-1, the J gene TRBJ1-2; 10 nucleotides align to TRBD1. The germline CDR1 and CDR2 sequences are MGHRA and YSYEKL. J lost 5 bases, V lost 4 bases, and 7 bases had no gene match. This CDR3 spans 15 amino acids. The CDR3 bases are TGCGCCAGCAGCCGAGGACAGGGGGGATTATATGGCTACACCTTC. It specifies CASSRGQGGLYGYTF.

This sequence joins TRBV19 and TRBJ2-3; no definite D call. From germline, CDR1 is LNHDA and CDR2 SQIVND (reference sequence). The CDR3 is 14 residues long. V was shortened by 1 base and J by 3 bases, with 8 bases between the two germline ends. The CDR3 is CASSIGGETDTQYF. The CDR3 bases are TGTGCCAGTAGTATAGGCGGAGAGACAGATACGCAGTATTTT. Together with reference TRBV19 and TRBJ2-3, the CDR3 gives the full variable domain: DGGITQSPKYLFRKEGQNVTLSCEQNLNHDAMYWYRQDPGQGLRLIYYSQIVNDFQKGDIAEGYSVSREKKESFPLTVTSAQKNPTAFYLCASSIGGETDTQYFGPGTRLTVL.

This chain links TRBV29-1 with TRBJ1-1, with TRBD1 matching over 8 bases. Trimming took 6 bases from V and 7 from J; bases not matched to a gene: 13. The CDR3 spans 14 residues. Per germline, CDR1 SQVTM and CDR2 ANQGSEA. The CDR3 DNA follows: TGCAGCGTCTCTCGACAGGGGCCAGGGGTTGAAGCTTTCTTT. This encodes CSVSRQGPGVEAFF.

This rearrangement joins TRBV7-3 to TRBJ1-5; TRBD1 matches at 7 bases. The CDR3 has 15 residues. The V gene end was trimmed by 0 bases and the J gene end by 5 bases; junction bases not matched to a gene: 4. Germline CDR1 is SGHTA and CDR2 is FQGTGA. Here the CDR3 DNA reads TGTGCCAGCAGCTTAACTGGGGACAGTTATCAGCCCCAGCATTTT. Its translation is CASSLTGDSYQPQHF.

The gene calls are TRBV4-1 and TRBJ1-2; weak D call: TRBD1 (5 bases). The CDR3 contains 14 residues. Trimming left V 1 base short and J 4 bases short, with 10 bases between. Germline CDR1 reads MGHRA; CDR2 reads YSYEKL. The CDR3 is CASSQVSDSYGYTF. The CDR3 region has the DNA TGCGCCAGCAGCCAAGTAAGTGACAGCTATGGCTACACCTTC.

The CDR3 here is CASSQSTGFNYGYTF. CDR3 sequence (DNA): TGTGCCAGCTCCCAATCCACGGGTTTCAACTATGGCTACACCTTC. This chain joins TRBV2 and TRBJ1-2; D uncertain. The CDR3 is 15 amino acids. Germline V gene lookup returns CDR1 SNHLY and CDR2 FYNNEI. V lost 8 bases, J lost 2 bases, and 18 bases lay in between.

The rearrangement joins TRBV18 to TRBJ1-2; D is possibly TRBD1 (6 bases). The V gene's germline CDR1 is KGHSH and CDR2 LQKENI. This CDR3 has 12 residues. V lost 8 bases, J lost 8 bases, and 15 bases lay in between. The CDR3 reads CASPGGAQGYTF. The CDR3 DNA sequence: TGTGCCAGCCCTGGGGGGGCTCAAGGCTACACCTTC.

The J gene is TRBJ2-5, the V gene TRBV11-3; 12 nucleotides line up with TRBD1. V lost 5 bases and J lost 3; bases outside the gene matches: 10. CDR3 length equals 17 residues. The germline gives CDR1 SGHNT, CDR2 YENEEA. In DNA, the CDR3 is TGTGCCAGCAGCCGGGGACAGGGGGCAAAACCAAAAGAGACCCAGTACTTC. Its translation: CASSRGQGAKPKETQYF.

In this sample, this clone turned up once. The chain has TRBV23-1 and TRBJ1-3; the D is unclear. TRBV23-1 is an open reading frame whose function is uncertain. There are 16 residues in the CDR3. Trimming took off 0 bases at V and 5 bases at J, with 14 bases between the two ends. CDR3 in amino acids: CASSQSPGKVRNTIYF. In DNA form, the CDR3 reads TGCGCCAGCAGTCAATCCCCGGGGAAAGTCAGAAACACCATATATTTT.

As concerns this clone: The junction differs from germline at one of its ends, possibly a read error. V gene TRBV4-1 combines with J gene TRBJ1-5; D is ambiguous. This CDR3 is built from 19 residues. Germline-derived CDR1 and CDR2 are MGHRA and YSYEKL. The DNA for the CDR3 is TGCGCCAGCAGCCAAGACCCTATTCAGACTTTCGATAGCGATCAGCCCCAGCATTTT. Amino acids: CASSQDPIQTFDSDQPQHF.

This rearrangement joins TRBV28 to TRBJ2-7; no clear D gene. The length of the CDR3 is 13 residues. Germline V gene sequence: CDR1 MDHEN, CDR2 SYDVKM. Trimming removed 3 bases from V and 12 bases from J, with 18 bases in between. CDR3 DNA: TGTGCCAGCAGTTTTCATGGCCCACCGAATCTGTACTTC. It is translated as CASSFHGPPNLYF.

The chain combines TRBV7-8 with TRBJ2-3; D not resolved. Germline values: CDR1 SGHVS, CDR2 FQNEAQ. The CDR3 length is 11 residues. Trimming shortened V by 6 bases and J by 6 bases, and 7 bases separated the two germline ends. The CDR3 spells CASSPADTQYF. The DNA for the CDR3 is TGTGCCAGCAGTCCAGCGGATACGCAGTATTTT. Looking up the rest from reference TRBV7-8 and TRBJ2-3 gives the full variable domain: GAGVSQSPRYKVAKRGQDVALRCDPISGHVSLFWYQQALGQGPEFLTYFQNEAQLDKSGLPSDRFFAERPEGSVSTLKIQRTQQEDSAVYLCASSPADTQYFGPGTRLTVL.